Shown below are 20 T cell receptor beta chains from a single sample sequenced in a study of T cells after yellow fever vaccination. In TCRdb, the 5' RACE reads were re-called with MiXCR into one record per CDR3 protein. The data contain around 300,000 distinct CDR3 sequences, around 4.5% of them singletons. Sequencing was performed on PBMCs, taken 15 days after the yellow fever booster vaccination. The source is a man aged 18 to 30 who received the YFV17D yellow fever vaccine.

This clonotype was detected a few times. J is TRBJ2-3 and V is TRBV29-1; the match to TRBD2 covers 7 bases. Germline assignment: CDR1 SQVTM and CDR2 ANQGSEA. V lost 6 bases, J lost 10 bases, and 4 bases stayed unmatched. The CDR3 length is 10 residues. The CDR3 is CSVGGSAQYF. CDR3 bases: TGCAGCGTGGGGGGGTCCGCGCAGTATTTT.

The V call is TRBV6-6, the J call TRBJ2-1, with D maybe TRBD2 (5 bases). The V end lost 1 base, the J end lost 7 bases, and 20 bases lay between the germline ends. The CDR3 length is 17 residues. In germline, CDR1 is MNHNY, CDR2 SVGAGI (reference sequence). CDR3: CASSYYRGSQGLNEQFF. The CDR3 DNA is TGTGCCAGCAGTTACTACCGGGGTAGTCAAGGTTTGAATGAGCAGTTCTTC.

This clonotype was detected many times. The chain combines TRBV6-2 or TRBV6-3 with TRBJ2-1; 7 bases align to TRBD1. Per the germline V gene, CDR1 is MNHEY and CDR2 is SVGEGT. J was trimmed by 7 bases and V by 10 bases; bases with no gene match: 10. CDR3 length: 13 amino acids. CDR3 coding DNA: TGTGCCATAGACAGGGATGGTAGAAATGAGCAGTTCTTC. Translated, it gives CAIDRDGRNEQFF.

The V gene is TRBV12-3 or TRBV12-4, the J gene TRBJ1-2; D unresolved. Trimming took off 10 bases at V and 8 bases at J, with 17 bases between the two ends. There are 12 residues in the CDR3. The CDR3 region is CATLRRPWGYTF. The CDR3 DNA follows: TGTGCCACCTTACGCAGGCCTTGGGGCTACACCTTC.

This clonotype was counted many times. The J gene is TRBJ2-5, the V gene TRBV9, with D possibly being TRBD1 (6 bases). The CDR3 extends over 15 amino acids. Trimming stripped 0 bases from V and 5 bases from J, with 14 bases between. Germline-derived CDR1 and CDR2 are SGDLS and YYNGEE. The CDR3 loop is CASSVETGPGETQYF. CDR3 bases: TGTGCCAGCAGCGTAGAGACAGGTCCGGGGGAGACCCAGTACTTC.

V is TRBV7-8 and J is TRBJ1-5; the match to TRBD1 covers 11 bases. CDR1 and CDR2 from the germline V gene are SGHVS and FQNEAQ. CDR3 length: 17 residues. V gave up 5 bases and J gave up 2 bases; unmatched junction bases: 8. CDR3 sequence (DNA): TGTGCCAGCAGCCGACGGACAGGGGGCCGGGGCAATCAGCCCCAGCATTTT. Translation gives CASSRRTGGRGNQPQHF.

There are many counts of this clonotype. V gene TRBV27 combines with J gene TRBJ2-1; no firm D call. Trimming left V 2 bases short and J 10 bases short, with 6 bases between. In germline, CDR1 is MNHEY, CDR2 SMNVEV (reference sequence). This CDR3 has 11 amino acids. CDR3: CASSLGLEQFF. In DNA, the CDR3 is TGTGCCAGCAGTTTAGGATTAGAGCAGTTCTTC.

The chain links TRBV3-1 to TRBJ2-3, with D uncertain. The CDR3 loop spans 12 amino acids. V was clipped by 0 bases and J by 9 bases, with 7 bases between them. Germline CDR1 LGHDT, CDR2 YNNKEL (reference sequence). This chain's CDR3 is CASSQDWQTQYF. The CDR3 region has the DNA TGTGCCAGCAGCCAAGATTGGCAGACGCAGTATTTT.

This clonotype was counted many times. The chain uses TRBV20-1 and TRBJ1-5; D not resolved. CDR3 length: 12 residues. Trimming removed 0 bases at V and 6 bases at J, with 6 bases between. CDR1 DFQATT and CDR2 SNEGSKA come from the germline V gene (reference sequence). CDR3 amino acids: CSARDQFQPQHF. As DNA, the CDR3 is TGCAGTGCTAGAGATCAGTTTCAGCCCCAGCATTTT.

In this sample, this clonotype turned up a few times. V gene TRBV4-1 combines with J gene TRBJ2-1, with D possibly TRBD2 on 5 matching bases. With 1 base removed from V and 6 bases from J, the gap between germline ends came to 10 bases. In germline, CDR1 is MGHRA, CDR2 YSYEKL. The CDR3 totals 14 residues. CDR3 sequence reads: CASSQVGVANEQFF. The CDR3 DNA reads TGCGCCAGCAGCCAAGTGGGAGTCGCCAATGAGCAGTTCTTC.

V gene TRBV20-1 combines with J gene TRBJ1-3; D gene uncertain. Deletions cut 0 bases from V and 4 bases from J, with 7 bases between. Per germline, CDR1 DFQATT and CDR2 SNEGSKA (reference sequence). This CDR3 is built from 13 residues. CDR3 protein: CSARDVGGNTIYF. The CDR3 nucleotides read TGCAGTGCTAGAGACGTGGGGGGAAACACCATATATTTT.

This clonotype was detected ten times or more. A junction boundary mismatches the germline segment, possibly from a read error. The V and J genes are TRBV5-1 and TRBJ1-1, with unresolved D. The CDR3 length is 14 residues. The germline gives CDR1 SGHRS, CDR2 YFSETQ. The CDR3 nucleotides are TGCGCCAGCAGTTTGGACGTCGGGATCACTGAAGCTTTCTTT. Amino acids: CASSLDVGITEAFF.

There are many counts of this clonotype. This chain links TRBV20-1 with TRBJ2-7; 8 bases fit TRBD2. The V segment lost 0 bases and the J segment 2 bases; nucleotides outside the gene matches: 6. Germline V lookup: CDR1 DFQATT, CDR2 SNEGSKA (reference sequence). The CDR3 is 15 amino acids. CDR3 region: CSARDKAGAPYEQYV. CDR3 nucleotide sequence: TGCAGTGCTAGAGATAAAGCGGGGGCTCCCTACGAGCAGTACGTC.

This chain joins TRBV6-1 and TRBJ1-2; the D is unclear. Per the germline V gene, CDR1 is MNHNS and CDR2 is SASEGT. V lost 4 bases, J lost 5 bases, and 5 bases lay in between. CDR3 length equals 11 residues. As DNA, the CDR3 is TGTGCCAGCAGTGCGGGTTATGGCTACACCTTC. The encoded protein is CASSAGYGYTF.

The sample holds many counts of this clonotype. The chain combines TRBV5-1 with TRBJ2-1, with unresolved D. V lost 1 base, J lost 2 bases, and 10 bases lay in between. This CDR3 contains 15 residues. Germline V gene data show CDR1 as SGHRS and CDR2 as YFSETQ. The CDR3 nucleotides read TGCGCCAGCAGCTTGATGGCACCTACCTACAATGAGCAGTTCTTC. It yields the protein CASSLMAPTYNEQFF.

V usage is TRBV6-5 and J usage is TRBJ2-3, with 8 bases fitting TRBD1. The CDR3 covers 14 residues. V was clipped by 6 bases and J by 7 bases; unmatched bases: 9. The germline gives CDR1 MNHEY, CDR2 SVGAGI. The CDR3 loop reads CASRGTGESNTQYF. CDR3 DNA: TGTGCCAGCAGGGGGACAGGAGAGTCAAATACGCAGTATTTT.

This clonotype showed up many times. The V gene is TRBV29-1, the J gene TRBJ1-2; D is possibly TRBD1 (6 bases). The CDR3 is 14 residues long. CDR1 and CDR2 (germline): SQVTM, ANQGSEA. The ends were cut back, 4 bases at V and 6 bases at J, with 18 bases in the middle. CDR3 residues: CSVAGGQAVDGYTF. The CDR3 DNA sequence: TGCAGCGTTGCCGGGGGGCAAGCTGTGGATGGCTACACCTTC.

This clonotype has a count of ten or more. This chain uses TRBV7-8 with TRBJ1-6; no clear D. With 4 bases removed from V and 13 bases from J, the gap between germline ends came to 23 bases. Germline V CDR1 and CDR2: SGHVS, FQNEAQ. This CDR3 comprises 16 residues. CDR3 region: CASSSQNYRATGPLHF. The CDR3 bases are TGTGCCAGCAGCTCCCAAAATTACCGGGCAACGGGGCCCCTCCACTTT.

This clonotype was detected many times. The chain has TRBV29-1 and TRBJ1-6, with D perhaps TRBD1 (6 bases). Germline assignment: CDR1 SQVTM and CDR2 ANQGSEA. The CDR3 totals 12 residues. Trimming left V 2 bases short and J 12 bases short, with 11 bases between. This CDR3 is CSVEQGSGPLHF. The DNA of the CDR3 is TGCAGCGTTGAACAGGGGTCGGGACCCCTCCACTTT.

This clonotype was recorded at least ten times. DNA for the CDR3: TGTGCCAGCAGTCGAAACCCGGGACAGGAGACCGGGGAGCTGTTTTTT. This gives the protein CASSRNPGQETGELFF. The chain couples TRBV6-5 to TRBJ2-2; 8 bases fit TRBD1. The junction had 10 bases not matched to a gene; V was cut back by 5 bases and J by 5 bases. This CDR3 has 16 amino acids. Looked up from germline, CDR1 is MNHEY and CDR2 is SVGAGI.